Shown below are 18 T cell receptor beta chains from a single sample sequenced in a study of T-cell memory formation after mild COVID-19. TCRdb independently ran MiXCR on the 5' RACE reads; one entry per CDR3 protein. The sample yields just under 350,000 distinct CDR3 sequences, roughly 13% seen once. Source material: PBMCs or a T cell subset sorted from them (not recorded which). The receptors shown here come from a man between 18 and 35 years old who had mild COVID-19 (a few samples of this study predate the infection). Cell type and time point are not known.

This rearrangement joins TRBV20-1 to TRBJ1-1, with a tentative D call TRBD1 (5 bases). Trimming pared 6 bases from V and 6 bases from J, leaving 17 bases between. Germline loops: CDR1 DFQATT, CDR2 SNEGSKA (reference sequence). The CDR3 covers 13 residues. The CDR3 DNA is TGCAGTGCCAAATGTTCAGGGATCCCTGAAGCTTTCTTT. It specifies CSAKCSGIPEAFF.

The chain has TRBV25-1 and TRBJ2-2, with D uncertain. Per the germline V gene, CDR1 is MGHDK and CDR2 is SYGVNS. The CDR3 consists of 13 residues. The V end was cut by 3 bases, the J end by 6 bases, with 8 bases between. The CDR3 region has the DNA TGTGCCAGCAGTGAGTCCCCACCCGGGGAGCTGTTTTTT. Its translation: CASSESPPGELFF.

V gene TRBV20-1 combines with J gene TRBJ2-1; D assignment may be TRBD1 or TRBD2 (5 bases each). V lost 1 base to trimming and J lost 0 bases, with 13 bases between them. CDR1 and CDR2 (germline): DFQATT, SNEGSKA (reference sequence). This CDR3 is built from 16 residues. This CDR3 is CSARAPGAGSYNEQFF. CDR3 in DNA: TGCAGTGCTAGAGCCCCCGGGGCCGGCTCCTACAATGAGCAGTTCTTC.

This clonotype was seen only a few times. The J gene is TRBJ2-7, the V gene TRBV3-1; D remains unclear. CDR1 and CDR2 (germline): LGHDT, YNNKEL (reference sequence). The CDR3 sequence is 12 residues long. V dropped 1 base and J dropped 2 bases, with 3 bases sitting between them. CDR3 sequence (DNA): TGTGCCAGCAGCCAAGCCGCCTACGAGCAGTACTTC. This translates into CASSQAAYEQYF.

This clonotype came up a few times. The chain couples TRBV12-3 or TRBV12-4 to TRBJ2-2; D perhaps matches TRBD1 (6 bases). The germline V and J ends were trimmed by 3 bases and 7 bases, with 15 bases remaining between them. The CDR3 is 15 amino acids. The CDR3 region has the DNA TGTGCCAGCAGTTTCCCGGGTACAGGGATCGGGGAGCTGTTTTTT. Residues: CASSFPGTGIGELFF.

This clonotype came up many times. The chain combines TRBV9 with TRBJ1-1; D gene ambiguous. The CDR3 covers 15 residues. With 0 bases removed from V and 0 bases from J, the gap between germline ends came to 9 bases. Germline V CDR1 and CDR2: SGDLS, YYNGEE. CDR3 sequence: CASSVGVALNTEAFF. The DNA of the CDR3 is TGTGCCAGCAGCGTAGGAGTGGCCCTGAACACTGAAGCTTTCTTT.

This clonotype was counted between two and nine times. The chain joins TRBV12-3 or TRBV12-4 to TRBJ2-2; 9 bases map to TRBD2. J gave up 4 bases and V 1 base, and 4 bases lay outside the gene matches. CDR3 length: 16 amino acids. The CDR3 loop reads CASSLGAAGGTGELFF. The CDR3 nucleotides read TGTGCCAGCAGTTTAGGCGCAGCGGGGGGCACCGGGGAGCTGTTTTTT.

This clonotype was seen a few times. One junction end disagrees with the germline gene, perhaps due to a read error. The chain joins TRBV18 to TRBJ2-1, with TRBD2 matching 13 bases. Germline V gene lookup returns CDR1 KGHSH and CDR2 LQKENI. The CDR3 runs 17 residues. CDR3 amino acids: CASSPPGLAGTYNEQFF. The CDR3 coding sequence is TGTGCCAGCTCCCCACCGGGACTAGCGGGGACCTACAATGAGCAGTTCTTC. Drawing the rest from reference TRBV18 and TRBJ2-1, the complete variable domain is NAGVMQNPRHLVRRRGQEARLRCSPMKGHSHVYWYRQLPEEGLKFMVYLQKENIIDESGMPKERFSAEFPKEGPSILRIQQVVRGDSAAYFCASSPPGLAGTYNEQFFGPGTRLTVL.

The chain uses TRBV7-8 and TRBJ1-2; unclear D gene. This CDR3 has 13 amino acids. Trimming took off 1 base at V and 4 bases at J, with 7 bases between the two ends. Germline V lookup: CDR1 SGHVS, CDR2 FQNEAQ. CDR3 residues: CASSLGSGYGYTF. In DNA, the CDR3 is TGTGCCAGCAGCTTAGGTTCCGGCTATGGCTACACCTTC.

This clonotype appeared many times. CDR3: CASSLNPEETQYF. CDR3 nucleotide sequence: TGCGCCAGCAGCTTGAACCCCGAAGAGACCCAGTACTTC. The gene calls are TRBV5-1 and TRBJ2-5; D not resolved. Germline-derived CDR1 and CDR2 are SGHRS and YFSETQ. This CDR3 contains 13 residues. V gave up 1 base and J gave up 3 bases, with 7 bases separating them.

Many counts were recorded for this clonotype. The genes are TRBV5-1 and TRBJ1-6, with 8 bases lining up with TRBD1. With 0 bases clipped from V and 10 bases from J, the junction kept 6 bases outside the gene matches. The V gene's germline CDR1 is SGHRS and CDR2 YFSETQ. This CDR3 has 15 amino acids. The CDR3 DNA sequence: TGCGCCAGCAGCTTGGTGGACAGGGTGTTGTCACCCCTCCACTTT. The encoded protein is CASSLVDRVLSPLHF.

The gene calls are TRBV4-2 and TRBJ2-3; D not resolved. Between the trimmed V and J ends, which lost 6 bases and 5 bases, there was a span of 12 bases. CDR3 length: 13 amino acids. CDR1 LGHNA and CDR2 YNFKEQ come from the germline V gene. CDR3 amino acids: CASSPPLVDTQYF. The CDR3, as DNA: TGTGCCAGCAGTCCCCCTCTGGTAGATACGCAGTATTTT.

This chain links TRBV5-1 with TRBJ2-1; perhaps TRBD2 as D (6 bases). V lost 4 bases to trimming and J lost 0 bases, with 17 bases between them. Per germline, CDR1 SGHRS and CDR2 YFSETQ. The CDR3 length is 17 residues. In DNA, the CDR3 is TGCGCCAGCAGCGAACTGGGAGGACTCAGCTCCTACAATGAGCAGTTCTTC. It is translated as CASSELGGLSSYNEQFF.

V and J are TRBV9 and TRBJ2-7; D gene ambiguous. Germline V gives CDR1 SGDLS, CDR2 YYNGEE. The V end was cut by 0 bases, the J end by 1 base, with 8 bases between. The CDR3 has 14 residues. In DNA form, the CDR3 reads TGTGCCAGCAGCGTAGGGGCTAGTTCCTACGAGCAGTACTTC. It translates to CASSVGASSYEQYF.

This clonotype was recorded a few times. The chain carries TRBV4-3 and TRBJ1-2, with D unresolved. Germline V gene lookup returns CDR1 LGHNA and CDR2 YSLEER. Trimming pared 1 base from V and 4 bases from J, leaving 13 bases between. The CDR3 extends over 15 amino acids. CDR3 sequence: CASSQGGRGIYGYTF. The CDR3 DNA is TGCGCCAGCAGCCAAGGAGGGAGAGGAATCTATGGCTACACCTTC.

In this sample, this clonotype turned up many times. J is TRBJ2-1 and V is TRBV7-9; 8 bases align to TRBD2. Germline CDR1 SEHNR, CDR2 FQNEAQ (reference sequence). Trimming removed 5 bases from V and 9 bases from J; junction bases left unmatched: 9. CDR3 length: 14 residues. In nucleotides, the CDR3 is TGTGCCAGCAGCCCCCGGTCCCTAGCGGGTGAGCAGTTCTTC. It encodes CASSPRSLAGEQFF.

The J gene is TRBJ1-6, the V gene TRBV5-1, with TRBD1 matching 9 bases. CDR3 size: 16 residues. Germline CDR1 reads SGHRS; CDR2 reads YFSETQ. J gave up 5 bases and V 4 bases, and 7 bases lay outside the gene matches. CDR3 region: CASSQGTGMNNSPLHF. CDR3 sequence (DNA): TGCGCCAGCAGCCAAGGGACAGGGATGAATAATTCACCCCTCCACTTT. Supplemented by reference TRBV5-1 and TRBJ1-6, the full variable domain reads KAGVTQTPRYLIKTRGQQVTLSCSPISGHRSVSWYQQTPGQGLQFLFEYFSETQRNKGNFPGRFSGRQFSNSRSEMNVSTLELGDSALYLCASSQGTGMNNSPLHFGNGTRLTVT.

In DNA form, the CDR3 reads TGCGCCAGCACCCCGCAGTATGAAAAACTGTTTTTT. Translating it yields CASTPQYEKLFF. This chain joins TRBV10-1 and TRBJ1-4; the D is unclear. CDR3 length: 12 amino acids. V was cut by 7 bases and J by 6 bases, with 9 bases left in between. Germline CDR1 is WNHNN and CDR2 is SYGVQD (reference sequence).